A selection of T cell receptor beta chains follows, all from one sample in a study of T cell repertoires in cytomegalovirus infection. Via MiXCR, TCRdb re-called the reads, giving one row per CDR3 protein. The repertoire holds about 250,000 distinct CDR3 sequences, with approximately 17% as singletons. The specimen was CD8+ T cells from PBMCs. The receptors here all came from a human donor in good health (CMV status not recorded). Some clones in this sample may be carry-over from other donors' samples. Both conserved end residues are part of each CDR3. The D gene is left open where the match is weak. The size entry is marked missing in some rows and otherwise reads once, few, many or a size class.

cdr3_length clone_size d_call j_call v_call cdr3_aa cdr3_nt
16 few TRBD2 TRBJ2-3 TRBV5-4 CASSASGGRFTDTQYF TGTGCCAGCAGCGCTAGCGGGGGGCGGTTCACAGATACGCAGTATTTT
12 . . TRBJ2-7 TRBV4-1 CASSQDGVLQCF TGCGCCAGCAGCCAAGACGGGGTACTGCAGTGCTTC
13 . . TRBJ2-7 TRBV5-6 CASSLPAYYEQYF TGTGCCAGCAGCTTGCCCGCTTACTACGAGCAGTACTTC
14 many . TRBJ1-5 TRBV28 CASSLYSVHQPQHF TGTGCCAGCAGTTTATATTCCGTACATCAGCCCCAGCATTTT
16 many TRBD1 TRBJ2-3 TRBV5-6 CASSRADRGYTDTQYF TGTGCCAGCAGCCGAGCAGACAGGGGTTACACAGATACGCAGTATTTT
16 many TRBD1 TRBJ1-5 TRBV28 CASSPRTGSGVQPQHF TGTGCCAGCAGCCCAAGGACAGGGAGTGGTGTTCAGCCCCAGCATTTT
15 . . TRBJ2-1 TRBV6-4 CASRLTSLAYNEQFF TGTGCCAGCAGGCTCACTAGTTTAGCCTACAATGAGCAGTTCTTC
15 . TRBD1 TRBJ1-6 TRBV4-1 CASSQDGDRGSPLHF TGCGCCAGCAGCCAAGATGGCGACAGGGGCTCACCCCTCCACTTT
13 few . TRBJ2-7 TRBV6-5 CASSRGTDYEQYF TGTGCCAGCAGTCGGGGGACAGACTACGAGCAGTACTTC
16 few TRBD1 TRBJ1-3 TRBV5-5 CASSLTGGRSGNTIYF TGTGCCAGCAGCTTAACAGGGGGCAGGTCTGGAAACACCATATATTTT
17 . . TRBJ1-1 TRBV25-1 CASSEYNPHGRRTEAFF TGTGCCAGCAGTGAATATAACCCCCACGGGAGACGGACTGAAGCTTTCTTT